This T cell receptor (beta chain) was captured by sequencing in a study of T cell changes during pregnancy in multiple sclerosis. Clones were read by immunoSEQ multiplex PCR, and TCRdb kept only the in-frame ones, dropping some. Of tens of thousands of clones in the sample, roughly nine tenths are singletons; the top ten hold about 0.8%. Germline CDR1 LGHNA, CDR2 YNFKEQ. The CDR3 runs to 15 residues. Trimming took 4 bases from V and 6 from J, leaving 16 bases between them. The gene calls are TRBV4-2 and TRBJ2-1, with D tentatively TRBD2 (6 bases). The TCR originated in a female donor with multiple sclerosis, enrolled in a pregnancy study. The sequences come from CD4+ T cells from peripheral blood mononuclear cells, collected in the first trimester of pregnancy. CDR3 nucleotides: TGTGCCAGCAGCCTTACCGGGACTGCTGTCAATGAGCAGTTCTTC. This encodes CASSLTGTAVNEQFF.